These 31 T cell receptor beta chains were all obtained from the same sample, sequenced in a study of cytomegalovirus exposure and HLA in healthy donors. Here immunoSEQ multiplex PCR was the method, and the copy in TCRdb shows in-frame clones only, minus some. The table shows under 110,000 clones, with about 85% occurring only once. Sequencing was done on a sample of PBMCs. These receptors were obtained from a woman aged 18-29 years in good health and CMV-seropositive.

Here the CDR3 reads CASSSRGSLAVSTDTQYF. The DNA for the CDR3 is TGTGCCAGCAGCTCCCGAGGTTCACTAGCGGTTAGCACAGATACGCAGTATTTT. The rearrangement joins TRBV7-2 to TRBJ2-3, with 8 positions matching TRBD2. The CDR3 has 18 residues. J lost 0 bases, V lost 4 bases, and 12 bases had no gene match. CDR1 and CDR2 from the germline V gene are SGHTA and FQGNSA.

The CDR3 loop reads CASSGGAGKDQPQHF. In DNA, the CDR3 is TGTGCCAGCAGTGGGGGGGCGGGCAAAGATCAGCCCCAGCATTTT. The chain links TRBV7-9 to TRBJ1-5; weak D call: TRBD1 (6 bases). The CDR3 spans 15 residues. Germline V gives CDR1 SEHNR, CDR2 FQNEAQ (reference sequence). Trimming shortened V by 6 bases and J by 5 bases, and 17 bases separated the two germline ends.

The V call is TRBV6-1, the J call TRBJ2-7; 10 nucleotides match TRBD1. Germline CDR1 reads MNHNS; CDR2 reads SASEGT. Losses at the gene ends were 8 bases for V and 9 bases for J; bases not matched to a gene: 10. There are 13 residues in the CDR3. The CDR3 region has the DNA TGTGCCAGCTTATCAGGGACAGGGGCTCCGCAGTACTTC. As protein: CASLSGTGAPQYF.

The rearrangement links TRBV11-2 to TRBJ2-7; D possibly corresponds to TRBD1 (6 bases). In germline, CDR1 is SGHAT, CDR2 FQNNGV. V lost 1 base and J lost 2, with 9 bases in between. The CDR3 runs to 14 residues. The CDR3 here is CASSLGGGPYEQYF. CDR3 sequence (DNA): TGTGCCAGCAGCTTAGGAGGGGGACCCTACGAGCAGTACTTC.

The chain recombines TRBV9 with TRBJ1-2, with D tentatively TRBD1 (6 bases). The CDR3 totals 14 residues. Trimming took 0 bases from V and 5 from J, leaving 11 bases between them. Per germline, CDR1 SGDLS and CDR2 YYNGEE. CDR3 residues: CASSVDRAEYGYTF. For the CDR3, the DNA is TGTGCCAGCAGCGTAGACAGGGCCGAGTATGGCTACACCTTC. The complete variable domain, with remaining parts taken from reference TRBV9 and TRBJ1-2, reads DSGVTQTPKHLITATGQRVTLRCSPRSGDLSVYWYQQSLDQGLQFLIQYYNGEERAKGNILERFSAQQFPDLHSELNLSSLELGDSALYFCASSVDRAEYGYTFGSGTRLTVV.

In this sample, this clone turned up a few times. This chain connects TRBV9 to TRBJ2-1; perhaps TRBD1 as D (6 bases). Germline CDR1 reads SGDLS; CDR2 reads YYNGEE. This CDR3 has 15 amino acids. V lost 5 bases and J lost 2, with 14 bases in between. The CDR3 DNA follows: TGTGCCAGCAGTCCCCGGGACACGGCCTACAATGAGCAGTTCTTC. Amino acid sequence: CASSPRDTAYNEQFF.

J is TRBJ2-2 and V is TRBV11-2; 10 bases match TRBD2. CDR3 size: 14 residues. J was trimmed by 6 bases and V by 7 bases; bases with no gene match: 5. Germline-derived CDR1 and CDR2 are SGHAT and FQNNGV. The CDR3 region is CASNRGLAPGELFF. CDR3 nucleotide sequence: TGTGCCAGCAACCGGGGACTAGCGCCCGGGGAGCTGTTTTTT.

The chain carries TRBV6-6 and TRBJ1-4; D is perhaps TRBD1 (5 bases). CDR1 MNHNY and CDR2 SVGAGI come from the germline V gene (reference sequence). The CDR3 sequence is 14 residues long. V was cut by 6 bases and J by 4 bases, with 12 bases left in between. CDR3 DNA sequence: TGTGCCAGCAGCCATGCAGGGTTTAATGAAAAACTGTTTTTT. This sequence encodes CASSHAGFNEKLFF.

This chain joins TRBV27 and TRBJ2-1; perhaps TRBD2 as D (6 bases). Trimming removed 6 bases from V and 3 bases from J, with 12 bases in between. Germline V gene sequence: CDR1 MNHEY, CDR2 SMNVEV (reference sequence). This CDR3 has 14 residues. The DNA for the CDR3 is TGTGCCAGCAGCCCTGCGGGGAACTACAATGAGCAGTTCTTC. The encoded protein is CASSPAGNYNEQFF.

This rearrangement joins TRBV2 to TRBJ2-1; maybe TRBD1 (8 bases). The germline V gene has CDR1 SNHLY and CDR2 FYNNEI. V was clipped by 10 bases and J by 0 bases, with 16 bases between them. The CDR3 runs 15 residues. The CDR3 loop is CAIVDREGSYNEQFF. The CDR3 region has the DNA TGTGCCATCGTGGACAGGGAGGGCTCCTACAATGAGCAGTTCTTC.

CDR3 sequence: CASSYRTSSREQFF. The DNA for the CDR3 is TGTGCCAGCAGTTACAGGACTAGCTCTAGGGAGCAGTTCTTC. This chain joins TRBV6-5 and TRBJ2-1; TRBD2 matches 8 bases. CDR1 MNHEY and CDR2 SVGAGI come from the germline V gene. The trim removed 2 bases at V and 10 bases at J, leaving 7 bases unmatched. CDR3 length: 14 residues.

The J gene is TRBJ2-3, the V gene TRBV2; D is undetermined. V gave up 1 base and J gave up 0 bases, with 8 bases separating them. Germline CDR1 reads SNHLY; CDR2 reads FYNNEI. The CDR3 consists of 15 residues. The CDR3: CASSEVLTSTDTQYF. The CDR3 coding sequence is TGTGCCAGCAGTGAAGTGTTGACAAGCACAGATACGCAGTATTTT. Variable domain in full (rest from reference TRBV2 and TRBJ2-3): EPEVTQTPSHQVTQMGQEVILRCVPISNHLYFYWYRQILGQKVEFLVSFYNNEISEKSEIFDDQFSVERPDGSNFTLKIRSTKLEDSAMYFCASSEVLTSTDTQYFGPGTRLTVL.

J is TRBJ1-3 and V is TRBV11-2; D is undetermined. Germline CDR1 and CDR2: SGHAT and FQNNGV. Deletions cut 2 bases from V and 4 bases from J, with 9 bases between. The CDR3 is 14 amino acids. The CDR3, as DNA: TGTGCCAGCAGCTTATGGCCCAACGGAAACACCATATATTTT. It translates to CASSLWPNGNTIYF.

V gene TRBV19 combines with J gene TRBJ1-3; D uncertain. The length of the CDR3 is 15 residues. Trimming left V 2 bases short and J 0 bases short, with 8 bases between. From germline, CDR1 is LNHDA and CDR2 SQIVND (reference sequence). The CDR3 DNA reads TGTGCCAGTAGTATACCGCAGGACTCTGGAAACACCATATATTTT. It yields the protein CASSIPQDSGNTIYF.

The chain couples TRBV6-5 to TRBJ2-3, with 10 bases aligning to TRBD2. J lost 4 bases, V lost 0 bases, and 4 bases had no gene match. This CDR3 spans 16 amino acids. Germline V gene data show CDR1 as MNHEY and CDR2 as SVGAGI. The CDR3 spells CASSYSAGGPSDTQYF. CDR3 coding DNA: TGTGCCAGCAGTTACTCAGCGGGGGGGCCTTCAGATACGCAGTATTTT.

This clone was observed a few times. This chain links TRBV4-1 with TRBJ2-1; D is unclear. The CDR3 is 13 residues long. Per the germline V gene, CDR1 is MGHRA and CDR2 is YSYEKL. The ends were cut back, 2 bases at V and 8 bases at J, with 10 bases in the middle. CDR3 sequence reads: CASSQQVQYEQFF. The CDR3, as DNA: TGCGCCAGCAGCCAACAAGTACAGTATGAGCAGTTCTTC.

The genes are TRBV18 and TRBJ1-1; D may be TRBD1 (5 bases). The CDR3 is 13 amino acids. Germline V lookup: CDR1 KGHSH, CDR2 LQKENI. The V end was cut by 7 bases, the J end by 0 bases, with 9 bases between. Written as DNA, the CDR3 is TGTGCCAGCTGGGACTCTTTGAACACTGAAGCTTTCTTT. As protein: CASWDSLNTEAFF.

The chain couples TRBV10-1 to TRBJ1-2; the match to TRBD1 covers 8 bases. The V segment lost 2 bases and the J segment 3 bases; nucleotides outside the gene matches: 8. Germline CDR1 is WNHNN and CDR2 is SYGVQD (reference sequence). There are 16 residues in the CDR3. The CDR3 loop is CASSETGTGGYYGYTF. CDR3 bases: TGCGCCAGCAGTGAGACCGGGACAGGTGGGTACTATGGCTACACCTTC.

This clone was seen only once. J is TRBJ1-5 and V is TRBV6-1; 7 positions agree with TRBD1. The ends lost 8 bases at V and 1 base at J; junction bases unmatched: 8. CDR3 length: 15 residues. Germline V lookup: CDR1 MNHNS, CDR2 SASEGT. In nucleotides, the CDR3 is TGTGCCAGCGAGACAGGGTGGGGGAGCAATCAGCCCCAGCATTTT. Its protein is CASETGWGSNQPQHF.

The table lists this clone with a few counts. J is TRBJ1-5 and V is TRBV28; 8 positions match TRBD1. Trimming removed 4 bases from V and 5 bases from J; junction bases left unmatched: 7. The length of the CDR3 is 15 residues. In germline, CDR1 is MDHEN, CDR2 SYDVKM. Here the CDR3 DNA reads TGTGCCAGCAGTTCTGGGACAGGCAGGTATCAGCCCCAGCATTTT. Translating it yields CASSSGTGRYQPQHF.

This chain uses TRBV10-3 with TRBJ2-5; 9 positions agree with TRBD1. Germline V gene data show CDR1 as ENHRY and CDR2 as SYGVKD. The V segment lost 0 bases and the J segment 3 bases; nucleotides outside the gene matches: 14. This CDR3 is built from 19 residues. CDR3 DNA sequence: TGTGCCATCAGTGAGTCGGGATCCGGGACAGGGAGTCCGGAAGAGACCCAGTACTTC. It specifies CAISESGSGTGSPEETQYF.

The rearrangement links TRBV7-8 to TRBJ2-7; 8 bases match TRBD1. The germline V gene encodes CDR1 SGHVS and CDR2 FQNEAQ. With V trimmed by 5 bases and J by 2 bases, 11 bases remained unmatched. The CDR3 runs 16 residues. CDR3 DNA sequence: TGTGCCAGCAGCGGGAGAGCAGGGGGCTGGACCTACGAGCAGTACTTC. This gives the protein CASSGRAGGWTYEQYF.

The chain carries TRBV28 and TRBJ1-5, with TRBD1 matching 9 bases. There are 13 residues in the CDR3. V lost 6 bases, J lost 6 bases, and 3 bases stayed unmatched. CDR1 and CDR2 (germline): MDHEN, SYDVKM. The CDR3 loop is CASSQGQGQPQHF. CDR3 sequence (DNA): TGTGCCAGCAGCCAGGGACAGGGTCAGCCCCAGCATTTT. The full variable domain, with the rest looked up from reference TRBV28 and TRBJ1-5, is DVKVTQSSRYLVKRTGEKVFLECVQDMDHENMFWYRQDPGLGLRLIYFSYDVKMKEKGDIPEGYSVSREKKERFSLILESASTNQTSMYLCASSQGQGQPQHFGDGTRLSIL.

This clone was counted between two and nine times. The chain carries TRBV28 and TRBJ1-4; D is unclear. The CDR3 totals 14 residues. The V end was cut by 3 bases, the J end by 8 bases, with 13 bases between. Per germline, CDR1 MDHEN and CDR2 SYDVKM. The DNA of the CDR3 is TGTGCCAGCAGTTTCGACGCGGGGAGGGAAAAACTGTTTTTT. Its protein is CASSFDAGREKLFF.

The CDR3 loop is CASKGGPAIYDEKLFF. CDR3 bases: TGTGCCAGCAAGGGAGGACCCGCGATTTATGACGAAAAACTGTTTTTT. The chain has TRBV28 and TRBJ1-4; unclear D gene. The V and J ends lost 7 bases and 8 bases respectively, with 23 bases between them. Germline CDR1 reads MDHEN; CDR2 reads SYDVKM. The CDR3 has 16 amino acids.

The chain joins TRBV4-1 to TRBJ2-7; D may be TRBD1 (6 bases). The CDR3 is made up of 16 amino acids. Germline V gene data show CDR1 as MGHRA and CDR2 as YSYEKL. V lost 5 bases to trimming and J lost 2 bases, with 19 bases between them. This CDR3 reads CASSAQHRASTYEQYF. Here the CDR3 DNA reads TGCGCCAGCAGCGCACAGCACAGGGCGAGCACCTACGAGCAGTACTTC.

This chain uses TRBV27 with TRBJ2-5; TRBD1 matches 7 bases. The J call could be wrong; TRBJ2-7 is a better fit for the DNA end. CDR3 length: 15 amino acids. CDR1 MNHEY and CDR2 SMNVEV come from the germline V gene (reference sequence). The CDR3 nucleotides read TGTGCCAGCAGTACGACAGGGTCCCTCTCCTACGAGCAGTACTTC. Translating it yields CASSTTGSLSYEQYF.

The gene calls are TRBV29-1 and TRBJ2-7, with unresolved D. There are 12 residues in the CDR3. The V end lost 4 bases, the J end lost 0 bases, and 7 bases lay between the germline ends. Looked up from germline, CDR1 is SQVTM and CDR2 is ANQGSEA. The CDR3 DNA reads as TGCAGCGTTGTCGGTCACTCCTACGAGCAGTACTTC. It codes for CSVVGHSYEQYF.

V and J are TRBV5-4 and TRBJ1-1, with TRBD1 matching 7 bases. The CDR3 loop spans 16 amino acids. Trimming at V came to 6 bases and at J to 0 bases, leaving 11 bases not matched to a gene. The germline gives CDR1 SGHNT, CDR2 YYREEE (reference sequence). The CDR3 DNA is TGTGCCAGCAAAAAACGGGACAGCATTATGAACACTGAAGCTTTCTTT. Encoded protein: CASKKRDSIMNTEAFF.

The CDR3 region has the DNA TGTGCCAGCAGTTGGGTTTCGGGTGATCTGGGTGGCTACACCTTC. This encodes CASSWVSGDLGGYTF. The V gene is TRBV27, the J gene TRBJ1-2; no definite D call. Germline-derived CDR1 and CDR2 are MNHEY and SMNVEV (reference sequence). The length of the CDR3 is 15 residues. V lost 4 bases to trimming and J lost 7 bases, with 19 bases between them.

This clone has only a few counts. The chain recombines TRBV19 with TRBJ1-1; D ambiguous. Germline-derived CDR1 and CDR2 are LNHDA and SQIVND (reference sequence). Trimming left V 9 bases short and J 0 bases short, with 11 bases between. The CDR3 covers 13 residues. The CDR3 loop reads CASSLTLNTEAFF. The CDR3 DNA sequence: TGTGCCAGCTCTCTCACACTGAACACTGAAGCTTTCTTT. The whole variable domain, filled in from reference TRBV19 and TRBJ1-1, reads DGGITQSPKYLFRKEGQNVTLSCEQNLNHDAMYWYRQDPGQGLRLIYYSQIVNDFQKGDIAEGYSVSREKKESFPLTVTSAQKNPTAFYLCASSLTLNTEAFFGQGTRLTVV.